Sequencing of this TCR beta chain was carried out in a study of blood T cell repertoires in COVID-19. Cohort allocation depended upon clinical history that participants reported. The trim removed 0 bases at V and 7 bases at J, leaving 8 bases unmatched. The germline V gene encodes CDR1 SGHTA and CDR2 FQGNSA. The CDR3 length is 18 residues. As originally analysed: By means of reference gene primer amplification, nucleated cell counts were estimated. Sequencing used immunoSEQ multiplex PCR; TCRdb keeps in-frame clones, though not all of them. V and J calls and clone size follow that table, whereas D and trimming were derived from the DNA. The sample carries approximately 200,000 clones, around nine tenths recorded once.

This chain joins TRBV7-2 and TRBJ2-1, with TRBD2 matching 14 bases. The sequence derives from a man aged 25 to 40 who had recovered from COVID-19. The sample consisted of PBMCs or T cells enriched from blood (not recorded which). CDR3 loop: CASSLAGTSGRWGNEQFF. In DNA, the CDR3 is TGTGCCAGCAGCTTAGCGGGGACTAGCGGGAGATGGGGAAATGAGCAGTTCTTC.